These T cell receptor beta chains were read from a single sample in a study of cytomegalovirus exposure and HLA in healthy donors. Profiling relied on immunoSEQ multiplex PCR, and the TCRdb table lists in-frame clones only, not all of them. The table includes 210,000 or so clones, around 80% detected once. The source material was PBMCs. The receptors shown here come from a boy aged 5-17 years in good health and CMV-seronegative. CDR3s include the opening cysteine and the closing phenylalanine or tryptophan. Fields, in order: J gene, clone size, D gene, V gene, CDR3 protein, CDR3 DNA. The D gene is left open where the match is weak. Size is omitted from some rows. Given values are once, few, many or a class for expanded clones.

>TRBJ2-7|once|NA|TRBV15
CATSRVRVLPYEQYF
TGTGCCACCAGCAGAGTTCGGGTTCTGCCCTACGAGCAGTACTTC
>TRBJ1-6|NA|NA|TRBV7-9
CASSPEPNSPLHF
TGTGCCAGCAGCCCCGAGCCTAATTCACCCCTCCACTTT
>TRBJ1-2|NA|NA|TRBV19
CASSRSRGPAVYGYTF
TGTGCCAGTAGTCGTTCAAGGGGTCCCGCGGTATATGGCTACACCTTC
>TRBJ2-5|NA|TRBD1|TRBV2
CASSGLDRVNGPYQETQYF
TGTGCCAGCAGTGGTTTGGACAGGGTAAACGGGCCGTACCAAGAGACCCAGTACTTC
>TRBJ1-1|once|NA|TRBV18
CASSPGAGVRGTEAFF
TGTGCCAGCTCACCAGGAGCAGGGGTCCGGGGCACTGAAGCTTTCTTT
>TRBJ1-6|NA|TRBD1|TRBV2
CATRQGRSPLHF
TGTGCCACAAGACAGGGCCGATCACCCCTCCACTTT
>TRBJ2-7|few|NA|TRBV18
CASPTLSYEQYF
TGTGCCAGCCCTACCCTATCCTACGAGCAGTACTTC
>TRBJ1-6|NA|TRBD1|TRBV11-2
CASSLRPGQGNSPLHF
TGTGCCAGCAGCTTACGTCCGGGACAGGGTAATTCACCCCTCCACTTT
>TRBJ2-5|NA|NA|TRBV7-3
CASSPGVVSDEAQYF
TGTGCCAGCAGCCCCGGGGTAGTATCCGATGAGGCCCAGTACTTC
>TRBJ1-2|NA|TRBD1|TRBV30
CAWSVYLRGSSDRGGYTF
TGTGCCTGGAGTGTATATCTTAGGGGGTCGAGTGACAGGGGTGGCTACACCTTC
>TRBJ2-1|NA|NA|TRBV10-3
CAITADSYNEQFF
TGTGCCATCACGGCGGACTCCTACAATGAGCAGTTCTTC
>TRBJ1-5|NA|NA|TRBV7-9
CASGPRQPQHF
TGTGCCAGCGGTCCCCGGCAGCCCCAGCATTTT
>TRBJ2-1|NA|TRBD2|TRBV2
CASRTQRESHEQFF
TGTGCCAGCAGGACCCAGCGGGAGAGCCATGAGCAGTTCTTC
>TRBJ2-7|NA|TRBD2|TRBV19
CASSLASGSSYEQYF
TGTGCCAGTAGTCTTGCTAGCGGTTCTTCCTACGAGCAGTACTTC
>TRBJ1-4|NA|NA|TRBV29-1
CSVLTAGNEKLFF
TGCAGCGTGCTGACAGCAGGAAATGAAAAACTGTTTTTT
>TRBJ2-1|once|NA|TRBV4-1
CASSQGLLNNEQFF
TGCGCCAGCAGCCAAGGACTACTTAACAATGAGCAGTTCTTC
>TRBJ2-7|NA|NA|TRBV6-1
CASNSLRPVTYEQYF
TGTGCCAGCAATAGTTTGAGGCCTGTTACCTACGAGCAGTACTTC
>TRBJ2-5|NA|TRBD2|TRBV9
CASSAGTRETQYF
TGTGCCAGCAGCGCCGGGACTAGGGAGACCCAGTACTTC
>TRBJ2-1|NA|TRBD2|TRBV4-2
CASSQVYSSGGNEQFF
TGTGCCAGCAGCCAAGTCTACTCTTCGGGAGGCAATGAGCAGTTCTTC
>TRBJ2-5|NA|NA|TRBV5-1
CASGVGPEETQYF
TGCGCCAGCGGCGTCGGCCCGGAGGAGACCCAGTACTTC
>TRBJ2-1|few|NA|TRBV4-1
CASSLFFRQGLYNEQFF
TGCGCCAGCAGCCTATTTTTCCGGCAGGGGCTATACAATGAGCAGTTCTTC
>TRBJ1-1|NA|NA|TRBV5-1
CASSLSMNTEAFF
TGCGCCAGCAGCTTGTCCATGAACACTGAAGCTTTCTTT
>TRBJ2-7|few|NA|TRBV7-6
CASSLDIRLGRQYF
TGTGCCAGCAGCTTAGACATCCGGCTAGGTCGGCAGTACTTC
>TRBJ2-7|once|TRBD1|TRBV11-3
CASSSRFLTGTVSYEQYF
TGTGCCAGCAGCTCCCGTTTTTTAACCGGGACAGTTTCCTACGAGCAGTACTTC
>TRBJ1-5|NA|NA|TRBV19
CASSRQQNQPQHF
TGTGCCAGTAGTAGACAGCAGAATCAGCCCCAGCATTTT
>TRBJ2-1|NA|NA|TRBV5-6
CASSLAGQGYLNEQFF
TGTGCCAGCAGCTTGGCCGGGCAGGGATATCTCAATGAGCAGTTCTTC
>TRBJ1-2|NA|NA|TRBV27
CASSTTGIGGYTF
TGTGCCAGCAGCACCACAGGGATAGGAGGCTACACCTTC
>TRBJ1-1|NA|TRBD1|TRBV6-4
CASSRDSLTEAFF
TGTGCCAGCAGTCGGGACAGTTTAACTGAAGCTTTCTTT
>TRBJ1-3|once|NA|TRBV11-1
CASSLDRSGNTIYF
TGTGCCAGCAGCTTAGACCGGTCTGGAAACACCATATATTTT
>TRBJ2-3|NA|TRBD2|TRBV12-5
CASGSGAGGAGDTQYF
TGTGCTAGTGGTTCAGGAGCGGGGGGGGCGGGAGATACGCAGTATTTT
>TRBJ2-1|NA|NA|TRBV13
CASSPGQAYNEQFF
TGTGCCAGCAGCCCCGGCCAGGCTTACAATGAGCAGTTCTTC
>TRBJ1-3|NA|NA|TRBV19
CASSIAGSGNTIYF
TGTGCCAGTAGTATAGCGGGGTCTGGAAACACCATATATTTT
>TRBJ1-2|NA|NA|TRBV11-2
CASSLRQTYGYTF
TGTGCCAGCAGCTTAAGGCAGACTTATGGCTACACCTTC
>TRBJ2-7|NA|NA|TRBV7-2
CASSLVGQGIYEQYF
TGTGCCAGCAGCTTAGTCGGTCAGGGGATATACGAGCAGTACTTC
>TRBJ2-7|NA|NA|TRBV6-5
CASKRSYEQYF
TGTGCCAGCAAACGGTCCTACGAGCAGTACTTC
>TRBJ2-7|few|TRBD2|TRBV5-1
CASSLTSGSYEQYF
TGCGCCAGCAGCTTGACTAGCGGGAGCTACGAGCAGTACTTC
>TRBJ1-2|few|NA|TRBV27
CASSLYRDYGYTF
TGTGCCAGCAGTTTATACCGCGACTATGGCTACACCTTC
>TRBJ2-7|NA|NA|TRBV2
CASSEDSPSYEQYF
TGTGCCAGCAGTGAAGACAGCCCGTCCTACGAGCAGTACTTC
>TRBJ1-1|NA|NA|TRBV5-1
CASSPRSTEAFF
TGCGCCAGCAGCCCGAGAAGCACTGAAGCTTTCTTT
>TRBJ2-3|NA|NA|TRBV6-1
CASSEEASRFPDTQYF
TGTGCCAGCAGTGAAGAGGCTAGTAGGTTCCCAGATACGCAGTATTTT
>TRBJ2-1|few|TRBD2|TRBV5-1
CASSGASGGDNEQFF
TGCGCCAGCAGCGGCGCTAGCGGGGGGGACAATGAGCAGTTCTTC
>TRBJ2-7|once|NA|TRBV2
CASTTTQGHTSYEQYF
TGTGCCAGCACCACAACCCAGGGACACACCTCATACGAGCAGTACTTC
>TRBJ1-5|few|NA|TRBV7-6
CASSYRDNGHF
TGTGCCAGCAGCTACCGGGACAACGGGCATTTT
>TRBJ2-7|NA|NA|TRBV9
CASSVVSGSDEQYF
TGTGCCAGCAGCGTAGTGTCGGGGTCCGACGAGCAGTACTTC
>TRBJ1-2|NA|TRBD1|TRBV6-5
CASRKAGGNYGYTF
TGTGCCAGCAGAAAGGCAGGGGGTAACTATGGCTACACCTTC
>TRBJ2-7|NA|NA|TRBV28
CASSLLRNPPIEQYF
TGTGCCAGCAGTTTATTGCGAAACCCACCCATTGAGCAGTACTTC
>TRBJ2-3|NA|TRBD2|TRBV19
CASSITLSSGGGDTQYF
TGTGCCAGTAGTATTACCCTCTCTAGCGGGGGGGGAGATACGCAGTATTTT
>TRBJ1-5|NA|NA|TRBV25-1
CASSSLDSYQPQHF
TGTGCCAGCAGTTCCCTAGACAGTTATCAGCCCCAGCATTTT
>TRBJ1-2|NA|NA|TRBV6-6
CASSTGGEGYTF
TGTGCCAGCAGCACCGGAGGGGAGGGCTACACCTTC
>TRBJ2-5|NA|NA|TRBV9
CASRHGSGETQYF
TGTGCCAGCCGGCACGGGAGTGGCGAGACCCAGTACTTC
>TRBJ2-6|once|NA|TRBV7-2
CASSLVITGRFGANVLTF
TGTGCCAGCAGCTTAGTCATAACTGGGAGGTTTGGGGCCAACGTCCTGACTTTC